This is a list of T cell receptor beta chains from one sample in a study of cytomegalovirus exposure and HLA in healthy donors. Libraries were prepared by immunoSEQ multiplex PCR; TCRdb keeps only in-frame clonotypes and omits some of them. This table holds more than 100,000 clones, 79% found once. Sequenced input: PBMCs. These TCRs come from a man aged 45-60 years in good health and CMV-seropositive. Each CDR3 is given with its conserved first and last residue.

V gene,J gene,CDR3 protein
TRBV4-2,TRBJ2-7,CASSQGERYEQYF
TRBV28,TRBJ2-3,CASSLQGASTDTQYF
TRBV19,TRBJ2-1,CASSIVTSGRPNQFF
TRBV18,TRBJ1-1,CASSLRDRGPMNTEAFF
TRBV2,TRBJ1-1,CASKNDGVLITEAFF
TRBV10-3,TRBJ1-2,CAISPQTGDYGYTF
TRBV19,TRBJ2-5,CASSDIVGTQYF
TRBV9,TRBJ1-3,CASSPTQVSGNTIYF
TRBV5-1,TRBJ2-5,CASSPFARQGQETQYF
TRBV4-1,TRBJ2-3,CASSQIQGLDTQYF
TRBV10-2,TRBJ2-7,CATKGTGGPYEQYF
TRBV28,TRBJ1-5,CASRGDSSSNQPQHF
TRBV28,TRBJ2-5,CASSPGLAQETQYF
TRBV5-1,TRBJ2-1,CASSWTSGIGNEQFF
TRBV6-4,TRBJ2-1,CASAGLAGSEQFF
TRBV6-5,TRBJ1-6,CASRAGTGYNSPLHF
TRBV10-1,TRBJ1-1,CASSAPIAVRNTEAFF
TRBV7-9,TRBJ2-3,CASSFLARGSTDTQYF
TRBV5-1,TRBJ1-5,CASSPGQGTYSNQPQHF
TRBV30,TRBJ2-2,CAWSAATPGELFF
TRBV7-2,TRBJ2-3,CASSLVRAGGRAVPTQYF
TRBV15,TRBJ2-4,CATGQKNIQYF
TRBV28,TRBJ1-2,CAGGAYYGYTF
TRBV11-2,TRBJ2-1,CASSLTSGTYNEQFF
TRBV6-5,NA,CASSPGLANAYEQYF
TRBV27,TRBJ2-7,CASSLEASGSWQYF
TRBV28,TRBJ1-2,CASSLRGNYGYTF
TRBV7-8,TRBJ1-5,CASSPPRVYSNQPQHF
TRBV18,TRBJ2-1,CASSGTSLDNEQFF
TRBV21-1,TRBJ2-1,CASSVTEGSYNEQFF
TRBV29-1,TRBJ2-7,CSGGTGTGGEQYF
TRBV28,TRBJ2-5,CATDRNQETQYF
TRBV4-3,TRBJ2-6,CASSQDPEGAQSGANVLTF
TRBV6-1,TRBJ1-5,CASNLGQGAIQPQHF
TRBV4-3,TRBJ2-7,CASSQGASGIYEQYF
TRBV6-1,TRBJ1-6,CASSERGTGDSPLHF
TRBV9,TRBJ2-5,CASSAGGETQYF
TRBV7-2,TRBJ2-2,CASRKGQLNTGELFF
TRBV27,TRBJ1-1,CASSPQRTGVNTEAFF
TRBV2,TRBJ1-1,CASSQGRGGSPAEAFF
TRBV14,TRBJ2-5,CASSPSGGAQTQYF
TRBV21-1,TRBJ1-5,CASSKAGGDYLGNQPQHF
TRBV7-9,TRBJ1-3,CASSSRQGAGNTIYF
TRBV6-5,TRBJ2-7,CASSYSGGSGYEQYF
TRBV7-8,TRBJ1-1,CASSRRGRNTEAFF
TRBV7-9,TRBJ2-7,CASSLGTTLSYEQYF
TRBV28,TRBJ2-1,CASSLILGLAGGEQFF
TRBV6-1,TRBJ2-1,CASSEWGDSDNEQFF
TRBV4-2,TRBJ2-6,CASSQDRGAGANVLTF
TRBV29-1,TRBJ2-5,CSVGGEGLWGETQYF